This TCR beta chain appears in the sequencing data of a study of regulatory T cells in long-lasting Graves disease. iRepertoire HTBI primers and Arm-PCR of CDR3 regions built TCR beta libraries. One entry per CDR3 protein, called by TCRdb with MiXCR from the multiplex PCR reads. The sample has 350,000 to 500,000 distinct CDR3 sequences, over 20% seen once. Time point noted: persistent/refractory GD, antithyroid drugs over 5 years with positive TRAb. From PBMCs, RNA was extracted and then used to make the TCR library. The TCR comes from a female donor with Graves disease. This material consisted of peripheral blood mononuclear cells (PBMCs), taken when the disease was refractory, from a patient treated with antithyroid drugs.

The CDR3 region is CASSLQDREGGYTF. The CDR3 DNA is TGTGCCAGCAGCTTACAGGACAGGGAGGGTGGCTACACCTTC. This chain connects TRBV7-8 to TRBJ1-2, with TRBD1 identical over 8 bases. This CDR3 has 14 residues. The V gene's germline CDR1 is SGHVS and CDR2 FQNEAQ. J gave up 7 bases and V 2 bases, and 6 bases lay outside the gene matches.